The 12 T cell receptor beta chains below all came from one sample that was sequenced in a study of T cell responses to AZD1222 COVID-19 vaccine. The table came from immunoSEQ multiplex PCR; TCRdb's copy has only in-frame clones and leaves some out. The sample has some 87,000 clones, approximately 92% seen once. The sample here was peripheral blood, taken on day 0 of AZD1222 vaccination. The receptors here all came from an adult in good health.

The chain joins TRBV3-1 (or the pseudogene TRBV3-2) to TRBJ1-1; the match to TRBD1 covers 7 bases. Losses at the gene ends were 4 bases for V and 5 bases for J; bases not matched to a gene: 4. The germline gives CDR1 LGHDT, CDR2 YNNKEL (reference sequence). The CDR3 length is 13 residues. The chain's CDR3 is CASSRTQGTEAFF. The CDR3 nucleotides read TGTGCCAGCAGCCGTACACAGGGGACTGAAGCTTTCTTT.

The chain joins TRBV5-1 to TRBJ2-5, with 9 bases identical to TRBD2. The germline gives CDR1 SGHRS, CDR2 YFSETQ. This CDR3 has 15 amino acids. V shed 0 bases, J shed 4 bases, and the junction held 4 bases outside the gene matches. CDR3 coding DNA: TGCGCCAGCAGCTTGGGGGGGACTAGCCCAGAGACCCAGTACTTC. Translation: CASSLGGTSPETQYF.

The rearrangement joins TRBV6-4 to TRBJ2-7, with 10 bases matching TRBD1. CDR3 length: 16 amino acids. V gave up 5 bases and J gave up 2 bases; unmatched junction bases: 9. Germline V lookup: CDR1 MRHNA, CDR2 SNTAGT. CDR3 DNA: TGTGCCAGCAGTACCCGACAGGGGGCGTTTACCTACGAGCAGTACTTC. Translating it yields CASSTRQGAFTYEQYF.

This clone was recorded only once. The rearrangement uses TRBV14 and TRBJ1-3; D is perhaps TRBD1 (5 bases). The germline gives CDR1 SGHDN, CDR2 FVKESK. Trimming stripped 2 bases from V and 9 bases from J, with 11 bases between. The CDR3 has 13 amino acids. The CDR3 is CASSQSRGSTIYF. The CDR3 nucleotides read TGTGCCAGCAGCCAAAGTCGGGGGAGCACCATATATTTT.

V gene TRBV3-1 (or the pseudogene TRBV3-2) combines with J gene TRBJ2-1, with D unresolved. Trimming removed 5 bases at V and 4 bases at J, with 6 bases between. The V gene's germline CDR1 is LGHDT and CDR2 YNNKEL (reference sequence). The CDR3 sequence is 12 residues long. The CDR3 coding sequence is TGTGCCAGCAGCACCCGTTACAATGAGCAGTTCTTC. As protein: CASSTRYNEQFF.

V is TRBV19 and J is TRBJ2-6; D is ambiguous. CDR1 and CDR2 from the germline V gene are LNHDA and SQIVND (reference sequence). The V end was cut by 5 bases, the J end by 1 base, with 18 bases between. The CDR3 runs to 18 residues. Here the CDR3 reads CASSWAFALSSGANVLTF. The CDR3 bases are TGTGCCAGTAGTTGGGCCTTCGCCCTCTCTTCTGGGGCCAACGTCCTGACTTTC.

The chain employs TRBV7-9 and TRBJ1-1; D is undetermined. Germline CDR1 SEHNR, CDR2 FQNEAQ (reference sequence). The CDR3 has 16 amino acids. With 1 base removed from V and 1 base from J, the gap between germline ends came to 13 bases. The CDR3 here is CASSLETEQSNTEAFF. DNA for the CDR3: TGTGCCAGCAGCTTAGAAACAGAACAATCGAACACTGAAGCTTTCTTT.

The chain carries TRBV9 and TRBJ2-3, with TRBD2 matching 7 bases. The germline V gene has CDR1 SGDLS and CDR2 YYNGEE. The junction had 6 bases not matched to a gene; V was cut back by 3 bases and J by 2 bases. This CDR3 is 15 amino acids long. This chain's CDR3 is CASSGTSSHTDTQYF. The CDR3 coding sequence is TGTGCCAGCAGCGGGACTAGTTCTCACACAGATACGCAGTATTTT.

This chain links TRBV15 with TRBJ1-1; maybe TRBD1 (5 bases). Trimming pared 0 bases from V and 8 bases from J, leaving 13 bases between. The CDR3 covers 14 residues. Germline CDR1 LNHNV, CDR2 YYDKDF (reference sequence). CDR3 in amino acids: CATSRDRLGVEAFF. CDR3 bases: TGTGCCACCAGCAGAGATCGTCTGGGGGTCGAAGCTTTCTTT.

The rearrangement uses TRBV5-1 and TRBJ2-3; no reliable D call. V lost 0 bases, J lost 0 bases, and 8 bases lay in between. Germline V gene data show CDR1 as SGHRS and CDR2 as YFSETQ. This CDR3 is built from 15 residues. CDR3 bases: TGCGCCAGCAGCTTGGCCAGCCCTAGCACAGATACGCAGTATTTT. This codes for CASSLASPSTDTQYF.

This chain connects TRBV28 to TRBJ2-1, with 7 positions matching TRBD2. Trimming removed 2 bases from V and 3 bases from J; junction bases left unmatched: 7. This CDR3 is built from 16 residues. Germline V gives CDR1 MDHEN, CDR2 SYDVKM. CDR3 sequence reads: CASSLGTTSVYNEQFF. CDR3 coding DNA: TGTGCCAGCAGTTTAGGAACTACTAGCGTCTACAATGAGCAGTTCTTC.

This chain uses TRBV19 with TRBJ2-3; D is ambiguous. Germline V CDR1 and CDR2: LNHDA, SQIVND (reference sequence). CDR3 length: 13 residues. V lost 1 base and J 7 bases, leaving 9 bases between the germline ends. For the CDR3, the DNA is TGTGCCAGTAGTATAGGAGGAATAAATACGCAGTATTTT. This encodes CASSIGGINTQYF.